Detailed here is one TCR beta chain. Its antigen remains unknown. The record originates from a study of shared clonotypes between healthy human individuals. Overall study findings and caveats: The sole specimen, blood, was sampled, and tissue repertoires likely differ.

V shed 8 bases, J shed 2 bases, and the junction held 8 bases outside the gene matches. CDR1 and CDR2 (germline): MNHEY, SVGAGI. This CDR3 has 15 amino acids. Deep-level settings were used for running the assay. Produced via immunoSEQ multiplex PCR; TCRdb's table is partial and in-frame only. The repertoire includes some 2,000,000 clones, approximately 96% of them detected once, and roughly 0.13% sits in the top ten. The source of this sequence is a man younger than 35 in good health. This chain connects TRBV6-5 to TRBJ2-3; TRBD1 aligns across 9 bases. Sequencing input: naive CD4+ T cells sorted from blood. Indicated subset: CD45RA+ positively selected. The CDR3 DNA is TGTGCCAGCGCACACAGGGGGCAAATCACAGATACGCAGTATTTT. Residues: CASAHRGQITDTQYF.